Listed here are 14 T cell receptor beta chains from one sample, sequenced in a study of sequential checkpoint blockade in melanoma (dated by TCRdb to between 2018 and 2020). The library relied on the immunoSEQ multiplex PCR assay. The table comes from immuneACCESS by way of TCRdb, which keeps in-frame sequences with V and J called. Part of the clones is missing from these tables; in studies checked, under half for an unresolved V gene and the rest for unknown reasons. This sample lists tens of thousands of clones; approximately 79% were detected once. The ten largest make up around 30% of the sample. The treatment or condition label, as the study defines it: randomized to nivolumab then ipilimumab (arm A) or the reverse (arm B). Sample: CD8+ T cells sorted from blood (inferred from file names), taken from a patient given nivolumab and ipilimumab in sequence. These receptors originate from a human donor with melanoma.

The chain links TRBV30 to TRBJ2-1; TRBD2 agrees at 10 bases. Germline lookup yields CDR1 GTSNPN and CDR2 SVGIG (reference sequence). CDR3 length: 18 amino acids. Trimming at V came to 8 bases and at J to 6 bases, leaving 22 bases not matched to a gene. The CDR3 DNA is TGTGCCGTCGGCACCCACTCAGCGGGAGGGCCTCGTGGCAATGAGCAGTTCTTC. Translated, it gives CAVGTHSAGGPRGNEQFF.

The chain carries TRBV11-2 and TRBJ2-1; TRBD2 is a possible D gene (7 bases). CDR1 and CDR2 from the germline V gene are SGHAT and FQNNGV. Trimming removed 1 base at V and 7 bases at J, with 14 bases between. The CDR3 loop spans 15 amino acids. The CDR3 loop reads CASSLAGGFMNEQFF. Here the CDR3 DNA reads TGTGCCAGCAGCTTAGCGGGGGGCTTCATGAATGAGCAGTTCTTC.

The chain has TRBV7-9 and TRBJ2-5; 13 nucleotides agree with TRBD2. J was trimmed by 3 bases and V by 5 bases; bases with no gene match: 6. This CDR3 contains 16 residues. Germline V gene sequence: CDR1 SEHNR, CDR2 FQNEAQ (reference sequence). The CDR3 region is CASSARLAGGEETQYF. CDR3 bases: TGTGCCAGCAGCGCGCGACTAGCGGGGGGCGAAGAGACCCAGTACTTC.

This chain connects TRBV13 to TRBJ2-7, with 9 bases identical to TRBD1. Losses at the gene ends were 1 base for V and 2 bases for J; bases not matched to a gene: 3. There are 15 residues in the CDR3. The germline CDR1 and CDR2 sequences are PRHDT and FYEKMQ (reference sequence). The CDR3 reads CASSLAGQGTYEQYF. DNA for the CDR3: TGTGCCAGCAGCTTAGCGGGACAGGGAACCTACGAGCAGTACTTC.

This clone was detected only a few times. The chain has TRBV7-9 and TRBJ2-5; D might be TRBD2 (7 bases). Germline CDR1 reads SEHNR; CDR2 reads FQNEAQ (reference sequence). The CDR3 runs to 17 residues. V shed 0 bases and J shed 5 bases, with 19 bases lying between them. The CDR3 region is CASSLALRGGLIETQYF. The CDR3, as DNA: TGTGCCAGCAGCTTAGCGCTGAGGGGGGGCCTCATTGAGACCCAGTACTTC.

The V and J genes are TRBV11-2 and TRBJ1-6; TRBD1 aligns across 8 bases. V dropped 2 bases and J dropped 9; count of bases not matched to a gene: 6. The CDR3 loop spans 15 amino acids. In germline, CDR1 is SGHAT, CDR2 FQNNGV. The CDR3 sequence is CASSLTPQGGSPLHF. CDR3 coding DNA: TGTGCCAGCAGCTTAACACCACAGGGGGGTTCACCCCTCCACTTT.

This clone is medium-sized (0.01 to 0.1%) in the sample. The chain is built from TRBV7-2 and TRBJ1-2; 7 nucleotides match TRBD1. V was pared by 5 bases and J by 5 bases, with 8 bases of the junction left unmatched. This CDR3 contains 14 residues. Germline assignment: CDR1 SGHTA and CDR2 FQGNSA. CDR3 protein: CASSHRLRGYGYTF. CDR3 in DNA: TGTGCCAGCAGCCACCGGCTCAGGGGGTATGGCTACACCTTC.

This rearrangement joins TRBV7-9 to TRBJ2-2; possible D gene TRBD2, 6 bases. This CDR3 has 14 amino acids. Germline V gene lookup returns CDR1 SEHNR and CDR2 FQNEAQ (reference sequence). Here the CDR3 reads CAARRSRGTGELFF. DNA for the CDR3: TGTGCTGCACGTCGGAGCCGGGGGACCGGGGAGCTGTTTTTT.

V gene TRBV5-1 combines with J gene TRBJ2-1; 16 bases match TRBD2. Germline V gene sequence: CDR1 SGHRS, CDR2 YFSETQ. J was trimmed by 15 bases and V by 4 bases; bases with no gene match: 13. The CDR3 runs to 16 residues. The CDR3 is CASSLYGTSGGAGLFF. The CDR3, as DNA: TGCGCCAGCAGCCTCTACGGGACTAGCGGGGGGGCCGGGTTGTTCTTC. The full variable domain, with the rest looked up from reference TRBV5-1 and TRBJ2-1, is KAGVTQTPRYLIKTRGQQVTLSCSPISGHRSVSWYQQTPGQGLQFLFEYFSETQRNKGNFPGRFSGRQFSNSRSEMNVSTLELGDSALYLCASSLYGTSGGAGLFFGPGTRLTVL.

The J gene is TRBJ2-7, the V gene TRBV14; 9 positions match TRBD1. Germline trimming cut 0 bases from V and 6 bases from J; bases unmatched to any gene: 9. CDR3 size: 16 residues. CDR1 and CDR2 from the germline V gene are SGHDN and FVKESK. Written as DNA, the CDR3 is TGTGCCAGCAGCCAAGAATCTTGGACAGGGGTTAGCGAGCAGTACTTC. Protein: CASSQESWTGVSEQYF. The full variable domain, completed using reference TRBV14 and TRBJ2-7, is EAGVTQFPSHSVIEKGQTVTLRCDPISGHDNLYWYRRVMGKEIKFLLHFVKESKQDESGMPNNRFLAERTGGTYSTLKVQPAELEDSGVYFCASSQESWTGVSEQYFGPGTRLTVT.

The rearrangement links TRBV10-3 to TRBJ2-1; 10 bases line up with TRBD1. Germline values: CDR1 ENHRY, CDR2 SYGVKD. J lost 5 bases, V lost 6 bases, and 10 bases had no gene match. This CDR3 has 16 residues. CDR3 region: CAISKRGQGRNNEQFF. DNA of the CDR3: TGTGCCATCAGCAAACGGGGACAGGGGCGGAACAATGAGCAGTTCTTC.

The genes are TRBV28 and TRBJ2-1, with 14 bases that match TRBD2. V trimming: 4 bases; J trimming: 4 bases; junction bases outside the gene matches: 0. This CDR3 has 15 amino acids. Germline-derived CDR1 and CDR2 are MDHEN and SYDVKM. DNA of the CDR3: TGTGCCAGCAGTTGGACTAGCGGGAGGTACAATGAGCAGTTCTTC. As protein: CASSWTSGRYNEQFF.

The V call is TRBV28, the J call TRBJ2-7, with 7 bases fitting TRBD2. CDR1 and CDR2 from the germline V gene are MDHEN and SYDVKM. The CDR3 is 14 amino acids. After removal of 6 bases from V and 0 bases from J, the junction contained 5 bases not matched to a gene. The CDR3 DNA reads TGTGCCAGCAGGTTTGGCGGGAGCTCCTACGAGCAGTACTTC. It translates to CASRFGGSSYEQYF.

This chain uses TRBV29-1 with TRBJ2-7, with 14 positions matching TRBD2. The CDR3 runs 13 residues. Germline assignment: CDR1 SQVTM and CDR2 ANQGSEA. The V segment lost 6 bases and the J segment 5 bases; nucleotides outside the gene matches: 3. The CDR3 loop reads CSVGTSGSHEQYF. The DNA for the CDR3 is TGCAGCGTCGGGACTAGCGGGAGCCACGAGCAGTACTTC.